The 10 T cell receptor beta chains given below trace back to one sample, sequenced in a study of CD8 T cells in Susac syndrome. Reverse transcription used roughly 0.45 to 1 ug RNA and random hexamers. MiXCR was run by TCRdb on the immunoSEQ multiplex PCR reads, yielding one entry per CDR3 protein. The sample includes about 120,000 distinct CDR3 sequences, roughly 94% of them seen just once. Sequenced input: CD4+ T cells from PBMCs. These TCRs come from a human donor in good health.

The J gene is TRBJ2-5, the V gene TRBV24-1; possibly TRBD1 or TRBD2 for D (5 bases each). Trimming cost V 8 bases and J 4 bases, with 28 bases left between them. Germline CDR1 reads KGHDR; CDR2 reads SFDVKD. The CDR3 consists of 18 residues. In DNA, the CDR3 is TGTGCCACCATTGCTGCCGGCCGGGACCCATTAAGGGGAGAGACCCAGTACTTC. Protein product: CATIAAGRDPLRGETQYF.

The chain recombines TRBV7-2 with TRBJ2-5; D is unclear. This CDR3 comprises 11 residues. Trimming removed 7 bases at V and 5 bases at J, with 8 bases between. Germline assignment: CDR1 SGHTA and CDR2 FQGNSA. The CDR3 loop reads CASTQGETQYF. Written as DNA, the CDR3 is TGTGCCAGCACCCAAGGGGAGACCCAGTACTTC. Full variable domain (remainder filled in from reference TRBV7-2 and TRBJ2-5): GAGVSQSPSNKVTEKGKDVELRCDPISGHTALYWYRQSLGQGLEFLIYFQGNSAPDKSGLPSDRFSAERTGGSVSTLTIQRTQQEDSAVYLCASTQGETQYFGPGTRLLVL.

CDR3 nucleotide sequence: TGTGCCAGTAGTCGTGGGACTAGCGGGAGGGCACAAGAGACCCAGTACTTC. Amino acid sequence: CASSRGTSGRAQETQYF. The chain carries TRBV19 and TRBJ2-5; 16 bases align to TRBD2. The CDR3 is 17 amino acids. Germline V gene data show CDR1 as LNHDA and CDR2 as SQIVND (reference sequence). V lost 5 bases, J lost 2 bases, and 5 bases stayed unmatched.

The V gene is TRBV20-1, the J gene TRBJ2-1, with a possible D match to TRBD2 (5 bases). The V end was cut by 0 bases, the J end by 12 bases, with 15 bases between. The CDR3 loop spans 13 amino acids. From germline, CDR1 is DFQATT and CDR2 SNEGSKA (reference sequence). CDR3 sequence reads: CSARDPASLLQFF. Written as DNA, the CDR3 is TGCAGTGCTAGAGATCCTGCTAGCCTTCTGCAGTTCTTC.

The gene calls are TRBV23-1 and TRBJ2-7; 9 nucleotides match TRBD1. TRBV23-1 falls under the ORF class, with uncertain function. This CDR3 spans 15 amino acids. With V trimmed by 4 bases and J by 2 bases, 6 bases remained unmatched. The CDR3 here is CASSLTGTGTYEQYF. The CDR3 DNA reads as TGCGCCAGCAGTCTGACCGGGACAGGGACCTACGAGCAGTACTTC.

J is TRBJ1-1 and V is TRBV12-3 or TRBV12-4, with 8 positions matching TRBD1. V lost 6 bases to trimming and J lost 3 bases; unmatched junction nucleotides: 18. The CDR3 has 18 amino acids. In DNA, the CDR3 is TGTGCCAGCAGGTACCGGAGGACAGGGAGGGTCCGGGACACTGAAGCTTTCTTT. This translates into CASRYRRTGRVRDTEAFF.

The CDR3 is CASSSGTSPTDTQYF. As DNA, the CDR3 is TGTGCCAGCAGCTCCGGGACTAGCCCCACAGATACGCAGTATTTT. The J gene is TRBJ2-3, the V gene TRBV7-3, with 9 bases aligning to TRBD2. Germline V gene sequence: CDR1 SGHTA, CDR2 FQGTGA. The ends lost 4 bases at V and 2 bases at J; junction bases unmatched: 4. The CDR3 sequence is 15 residues long.

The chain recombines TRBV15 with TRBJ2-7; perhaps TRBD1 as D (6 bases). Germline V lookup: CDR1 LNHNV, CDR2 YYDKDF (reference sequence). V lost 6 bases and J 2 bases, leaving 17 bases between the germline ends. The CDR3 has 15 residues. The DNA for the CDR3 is TGTGCCACCAGTTTACCGGGACATAGAACCTACGAGCAGTACTTC. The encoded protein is CATSLPGHRTYEQYF.

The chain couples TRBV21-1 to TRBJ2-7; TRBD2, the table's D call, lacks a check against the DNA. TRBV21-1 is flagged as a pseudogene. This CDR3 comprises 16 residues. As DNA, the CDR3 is TGTGCCAGCAGCGCATCAATAGCGGGAGCCACCTACGAGCAGTACTTC. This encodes CASSASIAGATYEQYF.

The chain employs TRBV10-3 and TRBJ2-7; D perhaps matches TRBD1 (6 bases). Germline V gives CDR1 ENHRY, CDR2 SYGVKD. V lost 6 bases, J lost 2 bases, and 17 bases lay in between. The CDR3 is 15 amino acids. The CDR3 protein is CAIRVEEGGTYEQYF. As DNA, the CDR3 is TGTGCCATCAGGGTGGAGGAAGGGGGTACCTACGAGCAGTACTTC.